One sample yielded the 13 T cell receptor beta chains listed below, sequenced in a study of blood T cells in healthy people across ages. The authors ran a second PCR of about 7 to 11 cycles using a sample-barcoded 5' primer and a J-beta primer mix. MiXCR, run by TCRdb on the 5' RACE reads, gives a single entry per CDR3 protein. The sample has 1.5 million or so distinct CDR3 sequences; around two fifths are singletons. Sequences were obtained from blood. Every receptor here comes from a woman between 18 and 29 years old in good health.

The chain joins TRBV6-2 or TRBV6-3 to TRBJ2-5; possible D gene TRBD2, 6 bases. Trimming took 6 bases from V and 1 from J, leaving 12 bases between them. Germline loops: CDR1 MNHEY, CDR2 SVGEGT. The CDR3 extends over 14 amino acids. In DNA form, the CDR3 reads TGTGCCAGCAGATTAGCGGAGGTCCAAGAGACCCAGTACTTC. This sequence encodes CASRLAEVQETQYF.

Notes on this clonotype: Possible read error: a much larger clone is one base away. The chain couples TRBV28 to TRBJ2-1; TRBD1 agrees at 8 bases. There are 13 residues in the CDR3. Germline V lookup: CDR1 MDHEN, CDR2 SYDVKM. Trimming cost V 5 bases and J 10 bases; bases outside gene matches: 7. The CDR3 sequence: CASSTGQGYEQFF. The CDR3 coding sequence is TGTGCCAGCAGTACCGGACAGGGCTACGAGCAGTTCTTC.

The genes are TRBV5-1 and TRBJ2-5; unclear D gene. CDR1 and CDR2 (germline): SGHRS, YFSETQ. V was pared by 4 bases and J by 2 bases, with 9 bases between. This CDR3 contains 13 residues. CDR3 nucleotides: TGCGCCAGCAGCGCACACTCACAAGAGACCCAGTACTTC. This encodes CASSAHSQETQYF.

The V and J genes are TRBV3-1 and TRBJ2-2; 7 bases fit TRBD1. V lost 4 bases and J lost 2; bases outside the gene matches: 7. Germline V lookup: CDR1 LGHDT, CDR2 YNNKEL (reference sequence). This CDR3 has 16 amino acids. The CDR3 protein is CASSRTGQPNTGELFF. The CDR3 bases are TGTGCCAGCAGCCGCACGGGACAGCCTAACACCGGGGAGCTGTTTTTT.

The sample holds a few counts of this clonotype. The rearrangement joins TRBV9 to TRBJ2-3; D is undetermined. The CDR3 is made up of 14 amino acids. Germline assignment: CDR1 SGDLS and CDR2 YYNGEE. V was pared by 0 bases and J by 4 bases, with 9 bases between. Written as DNA, the CDR3 is TGTGCCAGCAGCGTAGACCCACAACCAGATACGCAGTATTTT. The encoded protein is CASSVDPQPDTQYF. The full variable domain, in which reference TRBV9 and TRBJ2-3 provide the parts outside the CDR3, is DSGVTQTPKHLITATGQRVTLRCSPRSGDLSVYWYQQSLDQGLQFLIQYYNGEERAKGNILERFSAQQFPDLHSELNLSSLELGDSALYFCASSVDPQPDTQYFGPGTRLTVL.

This clonotype was detected only a few times. The CDR3 nucleotides read TGCAGTGCTAGAGATGGTGGGCGGATTAATGAAAAACTGTTTTTT. Amino acid sequence: CSARDGGRINEKLFF. The gene calls are TRBV20-1 and TRBJ1-4; D is ambiguous. CDR1 DFQATT and CDR2 SNEGSKA come from the germline V gene (reference sequence). The CDR3 sequence is 15 residues long. V was cut by 0 bases and J by 4 bases, with 12 bases left in between.

The chain links TRBV14 to TRBJ1-4; a weak D match, TRBD1 (6 bases). The CDR3 has 14 residues. V gave up 1 base and J gave up 6 bases, with 9 bases separating them. Germline CDR1 reads SGHDN; CDR2 reads FVKESK. The CDR3 loop reads CASSQAGVYEKLFF. For the CDR3, the DNA is TGTGCCAGCAGCCAAGCAGGGGTCTATGAAAAACTGTTTTTT.

To note about this clonotype: In this CDR3 the conserved last residue, phenylalanine or tryptophan, is missing, so a read error is likely. The J gene is TRBJ2-7, the V gene TRBV29-1; no firm D call. The J call may be in error: the DNA end matches TRBJ2-5 better. Germline lookup yields CDR1 SQVTM and CDR2 ANQGSEA. This CDR3 has 12 residues. In nucleotides, the CDR3 is TGCAGCGTTCCCACAGTGTCCGGGACCCAGTACTTA. Translating it yields CSVPTVSGTQYL.

This clonotype was seen a few times. The chain is built from TRBV11-2 and TRBJ2-1, with D unclear. Per the germline V gene, CDR1 is SGHAT and CDR2 is FQNNGV. The CDR3 extends over 14 amino acids. V was shortened by 4 bases and J by 7 bases, with 14 bases between the two germline ends. CDR3 nucleotide sequence: TGTGCCAGCAGCTCCTACGACCCGAGGAATGAGCAGTTCTTC. This sequence encodes CASSSYDPRNEQFF.

The V and J genes are TRBV2 and TRBJ2-5; D not certain. CDR1 and CDR2 from the germline V gene are SNHLY and FYNNEI. The CDR3 is made up of 14 amino acids. Trimming left V 2 bases short and J 2 bases short, with 9 bases between. CDR3 DNA: TGTGCCAGCAGTGAACCTTATAGGCAAGAGACCCAGTACTTC. Translated: CASSEPYRQETQYF.

J is TRBJ1-5 and V is TRBV21-1; the table's D call, TRBD1, was not checked against the DNA. TRBV21-1 corresponds to a pseudogene. This CDR3 comprises 17 residues. The CDR3 loop is CASSKVGTGGLGQPQHF. In DNA, the CDR3 is TGTGCCAGCAGCAAAGTGGGGACAGGGGGCTTGGGACAGCCCCAGCATTTT.

V usage is TRBV20-1 and J usage is TRBJ2-7; 7 bases align to TRBD2. Germline assignment: CDR1 DFQATT and CDR2 SNEGSKA (reference sequence). The CDR3 length is 14 residues. Trimming at V came to 1 base and at J to 2 bases, leaving 5 bases not matched to a gene. CDR3: CSARGSGGTYEQYF. For the CDR3, the DNA is TGCAGTGCTAGAGGTTCGGGGGGTACCTACGAGCAGTACTTC.

Comments on this clonotype: Being one base from a much bigger clone, this may be a read error. This sequence joins TRBV28 and TRBJ2-7; 12 bases match TRBD2. Trimming removed 5 bases from V and 6 bases from J; junction bases left unmatched: 2. Per germline, CDR1 MDHEN and CDR2 SYDVKM. The CDR3 has 13 amino acids. CDR3 sequence (DNA): TGTGCCAGCAGTGGACTAGCGGGAACCGAGCAGTACTTC. It yields the protein CASSGLAGTEQYF.